The entry that follows covers one T cell receptor (beta chain) sequence. Its antigen is still unknown. TCRdb's table, derived via immunoSEQ multiplex PCR, lists solely in-frame clones and lacks some. This table holds about 180,000 clones, around 90% found once. Second-dose intervals near 4 or 12 weeks were combined. The sample belongs to a study of T cell responses to AZD1222 COVID-19 vaccine. Overall study results and limits: Spike-specific TCR depth and breadth grew after two AZD1222 doses.

The material was peripheral blood, obtained 28 days after the second AZD1222 dose. The source is an adult who received the AZD1222 COVID-19 vaccine.

In DNA, the CDR3 is TGTGCCAGTAGACTAGTGGGTGGAGAGACCCAGTACTTC. It translates to CASRLVGGETQYF. The chain carries TRBV6-5 and TRBJ2-5, with D possibly matching TRBD2 (6 bases). The CDR3 sequence is 13 residues long. CDR1 and CDR2 (germline): MNHEY, SVGAGI. V was clipped by 9 bases and J by 4 bases, with 15 bases between them.